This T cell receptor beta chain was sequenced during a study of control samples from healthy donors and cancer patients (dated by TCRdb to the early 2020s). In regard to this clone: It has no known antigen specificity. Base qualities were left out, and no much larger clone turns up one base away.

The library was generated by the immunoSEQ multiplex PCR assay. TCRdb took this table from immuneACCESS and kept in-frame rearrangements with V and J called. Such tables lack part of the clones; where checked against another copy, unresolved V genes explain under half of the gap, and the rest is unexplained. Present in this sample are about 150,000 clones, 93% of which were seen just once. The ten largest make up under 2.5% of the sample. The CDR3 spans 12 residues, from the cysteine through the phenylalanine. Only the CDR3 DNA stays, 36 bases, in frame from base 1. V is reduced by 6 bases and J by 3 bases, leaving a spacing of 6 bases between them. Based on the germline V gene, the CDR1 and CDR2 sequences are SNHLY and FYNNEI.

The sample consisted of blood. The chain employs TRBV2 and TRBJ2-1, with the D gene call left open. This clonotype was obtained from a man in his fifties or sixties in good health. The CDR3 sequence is CASRYSYNEQFF. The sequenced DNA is TGTGCCAGCAGGTACAGCTACAATGAGCAGTTCTTC. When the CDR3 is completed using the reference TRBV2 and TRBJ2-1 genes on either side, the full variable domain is EPEVTQTPSHQVTQMGQEVILRCVPISNHLYFYWYRQILGQKVEFLVSFYNNEISEKSEIFDDQFSVERPDGSNFTLKIRSTKLEDSAMYFCASRYSYNEQFFGPGTRLTVL.